The 24 T cell receptor beta chains below all came from one sample that was sequenced in a study of blood T cells in healthy people across ages. Combining a sample-barcoded 5' primer with a J-beta primer mix, a second PCR ran for about 6 to 11 cycles. One entry per CDR3 protein, called by TCRdb with MiXCR from the 5' RACE reads. The sample has roughly 2 million distinct CDR3 sequences, around 48% seen once; the top ten hold more than 2%. The sample was blood. These TCRs come from a woman in her thirties or forties in good health.

The chain combines TRBV27 with TRBJ2-7; maybe TRBD1 (6 bases). The CDR3 is 13 amino acids. From germline, CDR1 is MNHEY and CDR2 SMNVEV (reference sequence). The germline V and J ends were trimmed by 5 bases and 7 bases, with 15 bases remaining between them. The CDR3 reads CASSPTTGNEQYF. Here the CDR3 DNA reads TGTGCCAGCAGTCCCACTACAGGGAATGAGCAGTACTTC.

This clonotype was seen once. The chain is built from TRBV6-2 or TRBV6-3 and TRBJ2-4; 8 positions agree with TRBD1. The last part of the DNA fits TRBJ2-7 better; the J call may be wrong. Looked up from germline, CDR1 is MNHEY and CDR2 is SVGEGT. The CDR3 contains 14 residues. CDR3 sequence (DNA): TGTGCCAGCAGGCGCGCGGGACAGGACTACGAGCAGTACTTC. Its translation is CASRRAGQDYEQYF.

There are a few counts of this clonotype. V usage is TRBV20-1 and J usage is TRBJ1-2; D is possibly TRBD1 (5 bases). V gave up 3 bases and J gave up 2 bases, with 13 bases separating them. This CDR3 has 14 amino acids. CDR1 and CDR2 (germline): DFQATT, SNEGSKA (reference sequence). The CDR3 protein is CSASYQGLNYGYTF. DNA for the CDR3: TGCAGTGCTAGTTACCAGGGCCTAAACTATGGCTACACCTTC.

The sample holds one count of this clonotype. The chain couples TRBV18 to TRBJ2-1; D not certain. V was clipped by 5 bases and J by 1 base, with 9 bases between them. The CDR3 extends over 14 amino acids. Germline V CDR1 and CDR2: KGHSH, LQKENI. The CDR3 coding sequence is TGTGCCAGCTCAGAAGGGCTTTCCTACAATGAGCAGTTCTTC. It codes for CASSEGLSYNEQFF.

This chain links TRBV20-1 with TRBJ1-2; D gene uncertain. Germline V gene sequence: CDR1 DFQATT, CDR2 SNEGSKA (reference sequence). Trimming stripped 5 bases from V and 2 bases from J, with 15 bases between. The CDR3 is made up of 14 amino acids. The DNA for the CDR3 is TGCAGTGCTGCGGATCCGGGAAAAAACTATGGCTACACCTTC. Protein: CSAADPGKNYGYTF.

The V gene is TRBV20-1, the J gene TRBJ2-7; 9 nucleotides align to TRBD2. V dropped 2 bases and J dropped 7; count of bases not matched to a gene: 18. This CDR3 has 17 residues. Germline V gene data show CDR1 as DFQATT and CDR2 as SNEGSKA (reference sequence). The DNA of the CDR3 is TGCAGTGCTAGAAACCCGACTAGCGGATTTCTATACAATGAGCAGTACTTC. It encodes CSARNPTSGFLYNEQYF.

This clonotype has only one observation. This chain uses TRBV7-9 with TRBJ2-5, with TRBD2 as a possible D gene (5 bases). CDR1 and CDR2 from the germline V gene are SEHNR and FQNEAQ (reference sequence). This CDR3 is 14 amino acids long. Deletions cut 6 bases from V and 1 base from J, with 12 bases between. The CDR3 is CASRPEGPQETQYF. The CDR3 nucleotides read TGTGCCAGCAGGCCTGAGGGTCCCCAAGAGACCCAGTACTTC.

This clonotype was recorded a few times. The chain combines TRBV2 with TRBJ1-5; D is possibly TRBD1 (5 bases). The CDR3 covers 14 residues. Germline CDR1 is SNHLY and CDR2 is FYNNEI. V was cut by 7 bases and J by 1 base, with 11 bases left in between. The CDR3 coding sequence is TGTGCCAGCACCCAGGGTAGGAGCAATCAGCCCCAGCATTTT. Its protein product is CASTQGRSNQPQHF. Full variable domain (outside the CDR3, taken from reference TRBV2 and TRBJ1-5): EPEVTQTPSHQVTQMGQEVILRCVPISNHLYFYWYRQILGQKVEFLVSFYNNEISEKSEIFDDQFSVERPDGSNFTLKIRSTKLEDSAMYFCASTQGRSNQPQHFGDGTRLSIL.

This clonotype was detected a few times. This chain connects TRBV6-2 or TRBV6-3 to TRBJ2-1; 8 bases are shared with TRBD2. The CDR3 has 16 residues. V lost 8 bases, J lost 3 bases, and 12 bases stayed unmatched. Germline loops: CDR1 MNHEY, CDR2 SVGEGT. CDR3 DNA sequence: TGTGCCAGCGGGGAAGTCGAGCGGGGGCTCTACAATGAGCAGTTCTTC. Its protein product is CASGEVERGLYNEQFF.

This chain connects TRBV24-1 to TRBJ2-3; 8 nucleotides align to TRBD2. Germline-derived CDR1 and CDR2 are KGHDR and SFDVKD. Trimming removed 5 bases from V and 10 bases from J; junction bases left unmatched: 13. This CDR3 has 15 residues. CDR3 nucleotides: TGTGCCACCAGTGCCTCCACTAGCGGCGAGAATGCGCAGTATTTT. The encoded protein is CATSASTSGENAQYF.

Points on this clonotype: An end of the junction does not agree with germline; a read error may underlie this. The chain recombines TRBV7-8 with TRBJ2-7; TRBD1 agrees at 12 bases. The germline CDR1 and CDR2 sequences are SGHVS and FQNEAQ. This CDR3 comprises 15 residues. CDR3 loop: CPSSAGQGASYEQYF. The CDR3 bases are TGTCCCAGCAGTGCGGGACAGGGGGCCTCCTACGAGCAGTACTTC.

This clonotype turned up a few times. CDR3 bases: TGCGCCAGCAGCTTGGGGGATGTTGACACTGAAGCTTTCTTT. Protein sequence: CASSLGDVDTEAFF. J is TRBJ1-1 and V is TRBV5-1; D gene ambiguous. CDR3 size: 14 residues. V lost 0 bases to trimming and J lost 3 bases, with 9 bases between them. The V gene's germline CDR1 is SGHRS and CDR2 YFSETQ.

This clonotype was detected a few times. The genes are TRBV5-1 and TRBJ2-5; D is perhaps TRBD2 (6 bases). V was cut by 3 bases and J by 1 base, with 10 bases left in between. CDR3 size: 14 residues. Germline V gene lookup returns CDR1 SGHRS and CDR2 YFSETQ. Here the CDR3 reads CASSSGLLQETQYF. DNA of the CDR3: TGCGCCAGCAGCTCCGGACTACTCCAAGAGACCCAGTACTTC.

This clonotype was picked up a small number of times. The rearrangement links TRBV6-2 or TRBV6-3 to TRBJ2-1, with 9 bases fitting TRBD1. The CDR3 length is 16 residues. Germline V CDR1 and CDR2: MNHEY, SVGEGT. V trimming: 2 bases; J trimming: 2 bases; junction bases outside the gene matches: 4. CDR3 nucleotide sequence: TGTGCCAGCAGTTACCTCCGGGACAGGGCCTACAATGAGCAGTTCTTC. It codes for CASSYLRDRAYNEQFF.

The chain combines TRBV7-2 with TRBJ2-5; 9 bases match TRBD2. CDR1 is SGHTA and CDR2 is FQGNSA in the germline V gene. Germline trimming cut 0 bases from V and 4 bases from J; bases unmatched to any gene: 6. This CDR3 is 16 amino acids long. The CDR3 here is CASSLARISGGETQYF. The CDR3 DNA is TGTGCCAGCAGCTTAGCGCGAATTAGCGGGGGAGAGACCCAGTACTTC.

In DNA form, the CDR3 reads TGCATTGGAACCTACCTGAGGGGGGACTATGGCTACACCTTC. Encoded protein: CIGTYLRGDYGYTF. The rearrangement uses TRBV20-1 and TRBJ1-2; tentatively, D is TRBD1 (6 bases). The V gene's germline CDR1 is DFQATT and CDR2 SNEGSKA (reference sequence). CDR3 size: 14 residues.

This clonotype was detected a few times. V gene TRBV4-3 combines with J gene TRBJ2-3; a weak D match, TRBD1 (6 bases). Germline CDR1 reads LGHNA; CDR2 reads YSLEER. The CDR3 runs 16 residues. With 0 bases removed from V and 5 bases from J, the gap between germline ends came to 15 bases. CDR3 DNA sequence: TGCGCCAGCAGCCAAGAAGAAGAAATACAGGGAGATACGCAGTATTTT. Its translation is CASSQEEEIQGDTQYF.

J is TRBJ2-1 and V is TRBV12-3 or TRBV12-4; a weak D match, TRBD1 (6 bases). The CDR3 is made up of 12 amino acids. Trimming took 5 bases from V and 7 from J, leaving 9 bases between them. The CDR3 region has the DNA TGTGCCAGCAGTCGACAGGCTAATGAGCAGTTCTTC. Translation gives CASSRQANEQFF.

The chain links TRBV7-2 to TRBJ2-5, with TRBD2 matching over 10 bases. Germline CDR1 SGHTA, CDR2 FQGNSA. The CDR3 sequence is 17 residues long. V shed 0 bases and J 1 base; nucleotides not matched to a gene: 5. Here the CDR3 DNA reads TGTGCCAGCAGCTTAGCGTCGAGCGGGGGGGTCCAAGAGACCCAGTACTTC. Translating it yields CASSLASSGGVQETQYF.

The chain couples TRBV5-6 to TRBJ2-4, with D tentatively TRBD1 (5 bases). Germline V lookup: CDR1 SGHDT, CDR2 YYEEEE. This CDR3 comprises 15 residues. Trimming pared 0 bases from V and 15 bases from J, leaving 22 bases between. The CDR3 DNA reads TGTGCCAGCAGCTTGGGAACGGGCCCCTATGGGGCTCGGTACTTC. Encoded protein: CASSLGTGPYGARYF.

The chain employs TRBV20-1 and TRBJ2-2; no clear D. Germline V CDR1 and CDR2: DFQATT, SNEGSKA (reference sequence). There are 12 residues in the CDR3. The V and J ends lost 3 bases and 5 bases respectively, with 7 bases between them. CDR3 coding DNA: TGCAGTGCTAGTCGAGGAACCGGGGAGCTGTTTTTT. Encoded protein: CSASRGTGELFF.

This clonotype was recorded only once. The chain employs TRBV20-1 and TRBJ2-3; D might be TRBD2 (6 bases). From germline, CDR1 is DFQATT and CDR2 SNEGSKA (reference sequence). V shed 0 bases and J shed 2 bases, with 12 bases lying between them. CDR3 length equals 15 residues. The CDR3 region has the DNA TGCAGTGCTAGAGATAGAGGACTATACACAGATACGCAGTATTTT. Its translation: CSARDRGLYTDTQYF.

The chain couples TRBV7-2 to TRBJ1-1; 9 nucleotides match TRBD1. The germline V gene encodes CDR1 SGHTA and CDR2 FQGNSA. The CDR3 contains 16 residues. V gave up 1 base and J gave up 0 bases; unmatched junction bases: 3. The CDR3 region is CASSLVQGALNTEAFF. In DNA, the CDR3 is TGTGCCAGCAGCTTAGTACAGGGGGCTCTGAACACTGAAGCTTTCTTT. The full variable domain, rest sourced from reference TRBV7-2 and TRBJ1-1, is GAGVSQSPSNKVTEKGKDVELRCDPISGHTALYWYRQSLGQGLEFLIYFQGNSAPDKSGLPSDRFSAERTGGSVSTLTIQRTQQEDSAVYLCASSLVQGALNTEAFFGQGTRLTVV.

The DNA for the CDR3 is TGTGCCAGCAGCTCTTACGAAAGGGAGACCCAGTACTTC. It yields the protein CASSSYERETQYF. The V call is TRBV7-9, the J call TRBJ2-5; D not certain. This CDR3 comprises 13 residues. Germline V CDR1 and CDR2: SEHNR, FQNEAQ (reference sequence). Trimming shortened V by 4 bases and J by 5 bases, and 11 bases separated the two germline ends.